The clone carrying this T cell receptor beta chain was observed once. The antigen is unknown. The CDR3 does not close with the conserved phenylalanine or tryptophan, likely indicating a read error. This entry is derived from a study of tumor and adjacent non-tumor tissue in lung cancer. There are 16 residues in the CDR3. J lost 11 bases, V lost 3 bases, and 14 bases had no gene match. Per the germline V gene, CDR1 is SGHNT and CDR2 is YYREEE (reference sequence). General study findings and limits: Shorter survival was associated with higher TCR diversity in tumors.

This sample's RNA came from whole unsorted tissue. A modified ARM-PCR protocol with three rounds of nested PCR amplified TCRbeta. MiXCR was run by TCRdb on the multiplex PCR reads, yielding one entry per CDR3 protein. The table includes 90,000 or so distinct CDR3 sequences, about 61% detected once. Sequencing input: lung tumor tissue. This TCR was sampled from a man aged 65 to 85 with non-small cell lung cancer. The chain employs TRBV5-4 and TRBJ1-4, with 9 bases that match TRBD1. The CDR3 here is CASSSSVGQGGDKLFV. The CDR3 DNA reads as TGTGCCAGCAGCTCTTCCGTGGGACAGGGCGGCGACAAACTGTTTGTT.